These T cell receptor beta chains were read from a single sample in a study of T-cell memory formation after mild COVID-19. TCRdb re-analysed the 5' RACE reads in MiXCR, keeping a single row per CDR3 protein. The sample holds hundreds of thousands of distinct CDR3 sequences, 15% to 20% seen once. Sequenced material: PBMCs or a T cell subset sorted from them (not recorded which). The receptors were sampled from an adult woman who had mild COVID-19 (a few samples of this study predate the infection). Cell type and time point are not known. CDR3s include the opening cysteine and the closing phenylalanine or tryptophan. A D gene is named only where the DNA matches it firmly. Clone size is not always given. Where it is, it says once, few, many or a class for expanded clones.

V gene	J gene	clone size	D gene	CDR3 protein	CDR3 DNA
TRBV14	TRBJ2-1	-	-	CASSRLFNNEQFF	TGTGCCAGCAGCCGGCTTTTCAACAATGAGCAGTTCTTC
TRBV5-5	TRBJ2-7	-	TRBD1	CASSCPGTGCEQYF	TGTGCCAGCAGCTGCCCCGGGACAGGGTGCGAGCAGTACTTC
TRBV9	TRBJ2-5	few	TRBD1	CASSKDRGRWETQYF	TGTGCCAGCAGCAAAGACAGGGGGCGGTGGGAGACCCAGTACTTC
TRBV12-3/TRBV12-4	TRBJ2-1	-	TRBD2	CASRFRTSGFYNEQFF	TGTGCCAGCAGGTTTCGGACTAGCGGGTTCTACAATGAGCAGTTCTTC
TRBV6-5	TRBJ2-5	-	-	CASSPTLWKETQYF	TGTGCCAGCAGCCCTACATTGTGGAAAGAGACCCAGTACTTC
TRBV7-9	TRBJ2-2	-	-	CASSFKGLTNTGELFF	TGTGCCAGCAGCTTTAAAGGACTAACGAACACCGGGGAGCTGTTTTTT
TRBV20-1	TRBJ1-1	-	-	CSARENRAGTEAFF	TGCAGTGCTAGAGAGAACAGGGCGGGAACTGAAGCTTTCTTT
TRBV27	TRBJ1-1	few	-	CASRMTGEAFF	TGTGCCAGCAGAATGACAGGAGAAGCTTTCTTT
TRBV7-3	TRBJ2-3	few	-	CASSPGLTSSTDTQYF	TGTGCCAGCAGCCCCGGACTAACTTCTAGCACAGATACGCAGTATTTT
TRBV5-5	TRBJ1-1	many	-	CASSPGGVNTEAFF	TGTGCCAGCAGCCCGGGAGGGGTGAACACTGAAGCTTTCTTT
TRBV12-3/TRBV12-4	TRBJ2-1	few	TRBD2	CASSRTSGIIQHNEQFF	TGTGCCAGCAGTCGGACTAGCGGGATCATCCAACACAATGAGCAGTTCTTC
TRBV12-3/TRBV12-4	TRBJ2-7	few	-	CASSLAHPLLGYEQYF	TGTGCCAGCAGTTTAGCCCACCCCCTGCTGGGTTACGAGCAGTACTTC
TRBV7-2	TRBJ2-3	-	-	CASSWSGGSDTQYF	TGTGCCAGCAGTTGGAGTGGGGGCTCAGATACGCAGTATTTT
TRBV5-8	TRBJ2-4	few	-	CASSTGTSPGDIQYF	TGTGCCAGCAGCACCGGGACCTCACCGGGGGACATTCAGTACTTC
TRBV12-3/TRBV12-4	TRBJ1-2	-	-	CASRLDNTHGYTF	TGTGCCAGCAGGTTAGACAACACTCATGGCTACACCTTC
TRBV5-1	TRBJ1-1	-	TRBD1	CASSLGSTGMNTEAFF	TGCGCCAGCAGCTTGGGCTCGACAGGGATGAACACTGAAGCTTTCTTT
TRBV7-2	TRBJ2-3	-	TRBD1	CASQTPRKGTVVNTQYF	TGTGCCAGCCAAACCCCCAGGAAAGGGACAGTTGTAAATACGCAGTATTTT
TRBV7-6	TRBJ2-1	-	TRBD1	CASSSLLGHTGGNEQFF	TGTGCCAGCAGCTCCCTCCTGGGGCACACAGGGGGCAATGAGCAGTTCTTC
TRBV7-2	TRBJ2-6	-	TRBD1	CASSLWVGGAGANVLTF	TGTGCCAGCAGCTTATGGGTAGGGGGCGCTGGGGCCAACGTCCTGACTTTC
TRBV7-9	TRBJ2-7	few	-	CASSLGPRTEQYF	TGTGCCAGCAGCTTAGGACCCCGCACCGAGCAGTACTTC
TRBV11-2	TRBJ2-2	few	TRBD1	CASSTRTGGGTGELFF	TGTGCCAGCAGCACCCGGACAGGGGGAGGCACCGGGGAGCTGTTTTTT
TRBV20-1	TRBJ1-2	few	TRBD1	CSARGQGQLGYTF	TGCAGTGCTAGAGGACAGGGACAGCTTGGCTACACCTTC
TRBV5-1	TRBJ2-1	many	-	CASSPQGGSYNEQFF	TGCGCCAGCAGCCCACAGGGCGGCTCCTACAATGAGCAGTTCTTC
TRBV5-1	TRBJ1-1	few	-	CARGLKGDTEAFF	TGCGCCAGGGGGTTGAAGGGGGACACTGAAGCTTTCTTT
TRBV6-5	TRBJ1-2	few	-	CASSYSQGMDGYTF	TGTGCCAGCAGTTACTCGCAGGGTATGGATGGCTACACCTTC
TRBV7-2	TRBJ2-1	few	TRBD2	CATVGGRSYNEQFF	TGTGCCACTGTAGGCGGGAGGTCCTACAATGAGCAGTTCTTC
TRBV2	TRBJ1-2	-	-	CASSLSGVPYGYTF	TGTGCCAGCAGCTTATCGGGAGTTCCCTATGGCTACACCTTC
TRBV15	TRBJ2-1	many	TRBD2	CATSRDLAGGHVEQFF	TGTGCCACCAGCAGAGATCTAGCGGGAGGGCATGTTGAGCAGTTCTTC
TRBV7-9	TRBJ2-3	-	TRBD2	CASSPRGSGVADTQYF	TGTGCCAGCAGCCCCCGTGGTAGCGGGGTCGCAGATACGCAGTATTTT
TRBV7-9	TRBJ2-3	-	-	CASSDVRGGADTQYF	TGTGCCAGCAGCGACGTGCGGGGCGGGGCAGATACGCAGTATTTT
TRBV7-7	TRBJ2-1	-	TRBD2	CASSLGASGILDEQFF	TGTGCTAGCAGCCTTGGGGCTAGCGGGATTTTGGATGAGCAGTTCTTC
TRBV7-2	TRBJ2-7	-	TRBD2	CASSYPTSGRASRDEQYF	TGTGCCAGCAGCTACCCGACTAGCGGGAGGGCCTCTCGCGACGAGCAGTACTTC
TRBV20-1	TRBJ2-1	few	TRBD2	CSALPGGRGSYNEQFF	TGCAGTGCTCTCCCGGGGGGGCGGGGGAGCTACAATGAGCAGTTCTTC
TRBV7-9	TRBJ1-6	-	-	CASSLVGGVRGKTLLDSPLHF	TGTGCCAGCAGCTTAGTAGGTGGCGTCAGGGGAAAGACGCTACTAGATTCACCCCTCCACTTT
TRBV28	TRBJ2-3	few	TRBD2	CASAISSGPDTQYF	TGTGCCAGCGCGATCTCTAGCGGCCCAGATACGCAGTATTTT
TRBV7-8	TRBJ2-2	few	-	CASSPTRQNTGELFF	TGTGCCAGCAGCCCCACCCGACAGAACACCGGGGAGCTGTTTTTT
TRBV18	TRBJ1-2	few	TRBD1	CASSLDRGGTRGYTF	TGTGCCAGCTCACTCGACAGGGGGGGAACAAGAGGCTACACCTTC
TRBV5-1	TRBJ2-4	-	TRBD1	CASSLVPTGAGDDIQYF	TGCGCCAGCAGCTTGGTTCCTACAGGGGCCGGGGACGACATTCAGTACTTC
TRBV5-5	TRBJ1-2	few	-	CASSFLLRDYGYTF	TGTGCCAGCAGCTTTCTCCTAAGGGACTATGGCTACACCTTC
TRBV7-3	TRBJ2-1	many	TRBD2	CASSLVAGGRYNEQFF	TGTGCCAGCAGCTTAGTGGCGGGGGGCCGGTACAATGAGCAGTTCTTC
TRBV10-2	TRBJ1-2	few	TRBD1	CASSETTGNYGYTF	TGCGCCAGCAGTGAGACGACAGGGAACTATGGCTACACCTTC
TRBV10-3	TRBJ2-7	-	-	CAIGPRGLEQYF	TGTGCCATCGGGCCAAGGGGTTTGGAGCAGTACTTC
TRBV15	TRBJ2-5	-	-	CATSRDRVGPETGFQYF	TGTGCCACCAGCAGAGACCGGGTTGGGCCCGAAACAGGTTTCCAGTACTTC
TRBV7-9	TRBJ2-7	few	TRBD1	CASSLSGQGVDEQYF	TGTGCCAGCAGCTTATCCGGACAGGGGGTAGACGAGCAGTACTTC
TRBV18	TRBJ1-2	few	-	CASSPPGDRSGYTF	TGTGCCAGCTCACCACCCGGGGACCGCAGTGGCTACACCTTC
TRBV3-1	TRBJ2-7	-	-	CASSQGRVEQYF	TGTGCCAGCAGCCAAGGTAGGGTCGAGCAGTACTTC
TRBV30	TRBJ2-2	-	-	CAWSTGMAGELFF	TGTGCCTGGTCTACAGGGATGGCCGGGGAGCTGTTTTTT
TRBV20-1	TRBJ2-1	few	-	CSARDFAPEGYNEQFF	TGCAGTGCTAGAGACTTTGCCCCGGAGGGGTACAATGAGCAGTTCTTC
TRBV12-3/TRBV12-4	TRBJ1-1	-	-	CASSFTGVTEAFF	TGTGCCAGCAGTTTTACGGGGGTGACTGAAGCTTTCTTT
TRBV10-3	TRBJ2-1	-	TRBD2	CAISAGLAGGISYNEQFF	TGTGCCATCAGTGCCGGACTAGCGGGAGGGATTTCGTACAATGAGCAGTTCTTC
TRBV12-3/TRBV12-4	TRBJ2-5	few	TRBD2	CASSPRASGGKQETQYF	TGTGCCAGCAGCCCGCGGGCTAGCGGAGGAAAGCAAGAGACCCAGTACTTC
TRBV4-1	TRBJ1-2	few	-	CASSQSRNYGYTF	TGCGCCAGCAGCCAAAGCAGAAACTATGGCTACACCTTC
TRBV7-9	TRBJ2-5	-	-	CASSLAAKETQYF	TGTGCCAGCAGCTTAGCAGCGAAAGAAACCCAGTACTTC
TRBV4-2	TRBJ2-5	few	-	CASSQDSEGRETQYF	TGTGCCAGCAGCCAAGATTCAGAAGGAAGGGAGACCCAGTACTTC